This passage covers 32 T cell receptor beta chains from one sample sequenced in a study of T-cell memory formation after mild COVID-19 (dated by TCRdb to 2020 to 2023). Library preparation used 5' RACE. Sequencing took place on an Illumina NovaSeq 6000. TCRdb handled the public reads itself, with Q25 trimming in fastp and clone calling in MiXCR, and kept productive beta chains. Duplicate CDR3 protein sequences are folded into a single record with the most common DNA and genes. The sample table holds some 330,000 distinct CDR3 sequences, of which around a fifth were seen once. The ten largest clonotypes hold around 13% of the sample. The sequencing input was PBMCs or a T cell subset sorted from them (not recorded which). The receptors were gathered from an adult woman who had mild COVID-19 (a few samples of this study predate the infection). The sample titles of this study are shuffled in the database, so cell type and time point are left out; the donor was told from shared clones.

The chain couples TRBV29-1 to TRBJ2-1, with D perhaps TRBD1 (5 bases). CDR3 size: 14 residues. The V gene's germline CDR1 is SQVTM and CDR2 ANQGSEA. V gave up 1 base and J gave up 0 bases, with 7 bases separating them. This CDR3 reads CSVEGQTSYNEQFF. In nucleotides, the CDR3 is TGCAGCGTTGAAGGACAGACCTCCTACAATGAGCAGTTCTTC.

In its sample, this clonotype was seen a few times. The chain carries TRBV20-1 and TRBJ1-1; a possible D gene is TRBD1 (6 bases). CDR3 length equals 17 residues. The germline V gene encodes CDR1 DFQATT and CDR2 SNEGSKA (reference sequence). Trimming removed 4 bases at V and 6 bases at J, with 27 bases between. This CDR3 reads CSATHPEGDLKMAEAFF. The CDR3 DNA reads TGCAGTGCTACGCACCCCGAGGGGGATTTAAAAATGGCTGAAGCTTTCTTT.

This chain joins TRBV14 and TRBJ2-4; D may be TRBD1 or TRBD2 (6 bases each). V dropped 2 bases and J dropped 12 bases, with 17 bases sitting between them. The germline CDR1 and CDR2 sequences are SGHDN and FVKESK. The CDR3 runs to 14 residues. CDR3 sequence: CASSQRGDGANQYF. Here the CDR3 DNA reads TGTGCCAGCAGCCAAAGGGGGGACGGCGCAAATCAGTACTTC.

Points on this clonotype: An end of the junction does not agree with germline; a read error may underlie this. The gene calls are TRBV6-2 or TRBV6-3 and TRBJ1-1; 7 positions agree with TRBD1. CDR1 and CDR2 (germline): MNHEY, SVGEGT. The CDR3 runs 14 residues. In nucleotides, the CDR3 is TGTGCCAGCAATTACGACAGGGAATGGGCTGAAGCTTTCTTT. This gives the protein CASNYDREWAEAFF.

The chain has TRBV7-6 and TRBJ2-1, with 9 bases lining up with TRBD2. The germline V gene has CDR1 SGHVS and CDR2 FNYEAQ. V gave up 2 bases and J gave up 4 bases; unmatched junction bases: 3. This CDR3 region has 15 residues. The CDR3 nucleotides read TGTGCCAGCAGCTTACCTAGCGGGATGTACAATGAGCAGTTCTTC. The encoded protein is CASSLPSGMYNEQFF. The full variable domain, with the rest looked up from reference TRBV7-6 and TRBJ2-1, is GAGVSQSPRYKVTKRGQDVALRCDPISGHVSLYWYRQALGQGPEFLTYFNYEAQQDKSGLPNDRFSAERPEGSISTLTIQRTEQRDSAMYRCASSLPSGMYNEQFFGPGTRLTVL.

This clonotype was picked up a small number of times. The rearrangement links TRBV7-9 to TRBJ2-1; no clear D gene. The germline gives CDR1 SEHNR, CDR2 FQNEAQ (reference sequence). Trimming removed 1 base at V and 7 bases at J, with 8 bases between. This CDR3 contains 13 residues. The CDR3 is CASSLGHRNEQFF. CDR3 in DNA: TGTGCCAGCAGCTTAGGCCACAGAAATGAGCAGTTCTTC.

The chain uses TRBV7-2 and TRBJ1-1; perhaps TRBD1 as D (5 bases). This CDR3 region has 14 residues. Trimming left V 5 bases short and J 6 bases short, with 16 bases between. Germline lookup yields CDR1 SGHTA and CDR2 FQGNSA. This chain's CDR3 is CASSPQAGRAEAFF. In DNA, the CDR3 is TGTGCCAGCAGCCCCCAGGCAGGGCGGGCTGAAGCTTTCTTT.

This clonotype showed up just a few times. The gene calls are TRBV9 and TRBJ2-1; 9 positions agree with TRBD1. The CDR3 loop spans 15 amino acids. V was pared by 4 bases and J by 8 bases, with 10 bases of the junction left unmatched. The germline V gene encodes CDR1 SGDLS and CDR2 YYNGEE. CDR3 protein: CASSRGDRAIDEQFF. The CDR3, as DNA: TGTGCCAGCAGCAGAGGGGACAGGGCAATCGATGAGCAGTTCTTC.

This clonotype was seen only a few times. This chain joins TRBV7-2 and TRBJ1-5, with D possibly matching TRBD1 (5 bases). This CDR3 spans 15 amino acids. CDR1 is SGHTA, CDR2 FQGNSA, per germline. V was clipped by 2 bases and J by 4 bases, with 12 bases between them. The CDR3 DNA follows: TGTGCCAGCAGCTTAATGATGACAGTTAATCAGCCCCAGCATTTT. Its protein product is CASSLMMTVNQPQHF.

The CDR3 spells CATSDPAGDNSYNEQFF. The CDR3 nucleotides read TGTGCCACCAGTGATCCGGCAGGTGATAACTCCTACAATGAGCAGTTCTTC. The genes are TRBV24-1 and TRBJ2-1, with D hard to call. From germline, CDR1 is KGHDR and CDR2 SFDVKD. The ends were cut back, 3 bases at V and 0 bases at J, with 14 bases in the middle. CDR3 size: 17 residues.

Written as DNA, the CDR3 is TGTGCCAGCAGTGAAATTTGGGGGGCATTGGAAGATACGCAGTATTTT. It codes for CASSEIWGALEDTQYF. The chain joins TRBV2 to TRBJ2-3, with D perhaps being TRBD1 or TRBD2 (6 bases each). This CDR3 comprises 16 residues. The germline V gene has CDR1 SNHLY and CDR2 FYNNEI. Trimming cost V 2 bases and J 5 bases, with 17 bases left between them. Together with reference TRBV2 and TRBJ2-3, the CDR3 gives the full variable domain: EPEVTQTPSHQVTQMGQEVILRCVPISNHLYFYWYRQILGQKVEFLVSFYNNEISEKSEIFDDQFSVERPDGSNFTLKIRSTKLEDSAMYFCASSEIWGALEDTQYFGPGTRLTVL.

V is TRBV12-3 or TRBV12-4 and J is TRBJ2-7, with 7 bases that match TRBD2. The ends lost 6 bases at V and 4 bases at J; junction bases unmatched: 9. The CDR3 runs 14 residues. CDR3 in amino acids: CASRASGRRYEQYF. The CDR3 DNA reads as TGTGCCAGCAGGGCTAGCGGACGTAGGTACGAGCAGTACTTC.

This clonotype was seen repeatedly, ten times or more. The V and J genes are TRBV6-5 and TRBJ1-1, with 10 bases matching TRBD1. This CDR3 contains 15 residues. V shed 6 bases and J 0 bases; nucleotides not matched to a gene: 4. Germline CDR1 is MNHEY and CDR2 is SVGAGI. CDR3 nucleotide sequence: TGTGCCAGCAGGACAGGGGGCTATGTGAACACTGAAGCTTTCTTT. Its protein is CASRTGGYVNTEAFF.

V is TRBV24-1 and J is TRBJ2-1, with 8 nucleotides matching TRBD1. Losses at the gene ends were 4 bases for V and 0 bases for J; bases not matched to a gene: 4. There are 16 residues in the CDR3. Per germline, CDR1 KGHDR and CDR2 SFDVKD. CDR3 residues: CATSDRQGSSYNEQFF. CDR3 in DNA: TGTGCCACCAGTGACAGACAGGGGAGCTCCTACAATGAGCAGTTCTTC.

This clonotype has just a few counts. J is TRBJ1-4 and V is TRBV6-6, with 9 nucleotides matching TRBD1. CDR1 is MNHNY, CDR2 SVGAGI, per germline (reference sequence). CDR3 size: 16 residues. J was trimmed by 6 bases and V by 4 bases; bases with no gene match: 9. Here the CDR3 DNA reads TGTGCCAGCAGTTTCCTTCCGGGACAGGGCTATGAAAAACTGTTTTTT. Translated: CASSFLPGQGYEKLFF.

The rearrangement uses TRBV20-1 and TRBJ2-1; D could derive from TRBD1 or TRBD2 (5 bases each). The CDR3 is 13 amino acids. Per the germline V gene, CDR1 is DFQATT and CDR2 is SNEGSKA (reference sequence). V lost 3 bases to trimming and J lost 0 bases, with 6 bases between them. DNA for the CDR3: TGCAGTGCTAGCGGGGCCTCCTACAATGAGCAGTTCTTC. Translating it yields CSASGASYNEQFF.

The V gene is TRBV24-1, the J gene TRBJ2-3, with 7 nucleotides matching TRBD2. The germline V gene encodes CDR1 KGHDR and CDR2 SFDVKD. The CDR3 consists of 16 residues. After removal of 2 bases from V and 2 bases from J, the junction contained 6 bases not matched to a gene. CDR3 loop: CATSDYQAGFTDTQYF. CDR3 in DNA: TGTGCCACCAGTGATTACCAAGCGGGGTTCACAGATACGCAGTATTTT.

This clonotype was detected many times. J is TRBJ1-5 and V is TRBV12-3 or TRBV12-4; a weak D match, TRBD1 (6 bases). The CDR3 is made up of 14 amino acids. V gave up 5 bases and J gave up 4 bases, with 12 bases separating them. The CDR3 region has the DNA TGTGCCAGCAGTGCAACAGGGCCGAATCAGCCCCAGCATTTT. It translates to CASSATGPNQPQHF.

This clonotype was detected only a few times. The chain employs TRBV10-3 and TRBJ2-3; D is undetermined. CDR1 ENHRY and CDR2 SYGVKD come from the germline V gene. CDR3 length equals 14 residues. V lost 0 bases and J lost 2, with 6 bases in between. This chain's CDR3 is CAISESTATDTQYF. The CDR3 DNA sequence: TGTGCCATCAGTGAGTCAACAGCCACAGATACGCAGTATTTT.

This clonotype occurred once. The chain uses TRBV29-1 and TRBJ2-1, with a possible D match to TRBD2 (6 bases). This CDR3 has 19 amino acids. Between the trimmed V and J ends, which lost 5 bases and 10 bases, there was a span of 36 bases. Germline CDR1 is SQVTM and CDR2 is ANQGSEA. The CDR3 DNA is TGCAGCGTTTTGAACCCCAGCGGTCGGGCCGAGAGGACTATCGCGGAGCAGTTCTTC. Protein: CSVLNPSGRAERTIAEQFF.

The V call is TRBV6-2 or TRBV6-3, the J call TRBJ1-5; D perhaps matches TRBD1 (5 bases). This CDR3 spans 15 amino acids. CDR1 and CDR2 from the germline V gene are MNHEY and SVGEGT. The V end lost 2 bases, the J end lost 4 bases, and 12 bases lay between the germline ends. The CDR3: CASSYPRQSNQPQHF. In nucleotides, the CDR3 is TGTGCCAGCAGTTACCCAAGACAGAGTAATCAGCCCCAGCATTTT.

In its sample, this clonotype was seen a few times. The chain carries TRBV27 and TRBJ2-5; 9 nucleotides align to TRBD2. CDR1 MNHEY and CDR2 SMNVEV come from the germline V gene (reference sequence). The CDR3 runs 15 residues. V lost 3 bases and J lost 4; bases outside the gene matches: 6. The CDR3 sequence: CASSFSGGPAETQYF. CDR3 sequence (DNA): TGTGCCAGCAGTTTTAGCGGGGGCCCCGCAGAGACCCAGTACTTC.

This clonotype was picked up a small number of times. The rearrangement joins TRBV9 to TRBJ1-2, with D hard to call. Germline CDR1 is SGDLS and CDR2 is YYNGEE. The CDR3 is made up of 12 amino acids. V lost 2 bases to trimming and J lost 5 bases, with 7 bases between them. DNA for the CDR3: TGTGCCAGCAGCGTCGGCAGTTATGGCTACACCTTC. Protein product: CASSVGSYGYTF.

CDR3 DNA: TGTGCCAGCAGCTTGGATCAGGCTACGACTGAAGCTTTCTTT. The encoded protein is CASSLDQATTEAFF. The chain joins TRBV5-4 to TRBJ1-1; no clear D gene. Germline loops: CDR1 SGHNT, CDR2 YYREEE (reference sequence). The CDR3 has 14 residues. The V end was cut by 0 bases, the J end by 5 bases, with 11 bases between.

The chain employs TRBV12-3 or TRBV12-4 and TRBJ1-5, with 7 bases that match TRBD1. The CDR3 has 14 residues. Losses at the gene ends were 6 bases for V and 7 bases for J; bases not matched to a gene: 9. CDR3 region: CASSPWDSGQPQHF. In nucleotides, the CDR3 is TGTGCCAGCAGCCCCTGGGACAGCGGACAGCCCCAGCATTTT.

This clonotype occurred a few times. The chain combines TRBV24-1 with TRBJ2-7; a possible D gene is TRBD2 (5 bases). V lost 2 bases, J lost 5 bases, and 12 bases lay in between. The CDR3 consists of 14 residues. Germline CDR1 KGHDR, CDR2 SFDVKD. The CDR3 coding sequence is TGTGCCACCAGTGATTATTCTGAGGGCCACGAGCAGTACTTC. Translated: CATSDYSEGHEQYF.

This clonotype was counted between two and nine times. The gene calls are TRBV12-3 or TRBV12-4 and TRBJ1-6, with TRBD1 identical over 8 bases. The CDR3 is 15 residues long. After removal of 6 bases from V and 9 bases from J, the junction contained 10 bases not matched to a gene. Here the CDR3 reads CASSTGGGRSSPLHF. The CDR3 DNA reads TGTGCCAGCAGCACAGGGGGAGGACGGAGTTCACCCCTCCACTTT.

This chain connects TRBV30 to TRBJ2-7; D is perhaps TRBD2 (7 bases). The V end lost 3 bases, the J end lost 4 bases, and 31 bases lay between the germline ends. Germline CDR1 GTSNPN, CDR2 SVGIG (reference sequence). The CDR3 extends over 19 amino acids. The CDR3, as DNA: TGTGCCTGGAGAGATAGGGTCGGGGATCGACTAGCCAGGGGATACGAGCAGTACTTC. The encoded protein is CAWRDRVGDRLARGYEQYF.

The chain is built from TRBV7-9 and TRBJ2-1; TRBD2 might be the D (6 bases). Trimming left V 10 bases short and J 12 bases short, with 13 bases between. The length of the CDR3 is 10 residues. The germline V gene encodes CDR1 SEHNR and CDR2 FQNEAQ (reference sequence). The CDR3 loop is CATTGLPQFF. CDR3 DNA: TGTGCCACTACGGGACTCCCGCAGTTCTTC.

V is TRBV5-1 and J is TRBJ1-2, with a weak D call TRBD1 (5 bases). V was cut by 0 bases and J by 7 bases, with 19 bases left in between. Germline assignment: CDR1 SGHRS and CDR2 YFSETQ. The CDR3 is 16 amino acids. The CDR3 bases are TGCGCCAGCAGCTTGGCCGACCACAGGACGAATTCTGGCTACACCTTC. Its protein product is CASSLADHRTNSGYTF.

This chain links TRBV9 with TRBJ2-7; either TRBD1 or TRBD2 may fit D (5 bases each). The CDR3 spans 15 residues. Trimming removed 3 bases at V and 2 bases at J, with 15 bases between. Germline loops: CDR1 SGDLS, CDR2 YYNGEE. The CDR3 protein is CASSASPGPTYEQYF. The CDR3 bases are TGTGCCAGCAGCGCCTCACCGGGACCCACCTACGAGCAGTACTTC.

This clonotype has ten or more counts. The chain employs TRBV7-6 and TRBJ2-3; 11 bases agree with TRBD1. The ends lost 5 bases at V and 2 bases at J; junction bases unmatched: 3. Germline V CDR1 and CDR2: SGHVS, FNYEAQ. This CDR3 has 15 residues. The CDR3 DNA follows: TGTGCCAGCAGCCCGGGACAGGGGGTCACAGATACGCAGTATTTT. Translated, it gives CASSPGQGVTDTQYF.